A single sample is the source of the 31 T cell receptor beta chains below, sequenced in a study of blood T cell repertoires in COVID-19. Assay used: immunoSEQ multiplex PCR; TCRdb lists only in-frame clones, some missing. The sample lists 120,000 or so clones, 65% to 90% occurring once. Material for sequencing was peripheral blood. The source of these receptors is a woman in her sixties or seventies with acute or convalescent COVID-19.

V gene TRBV19 combines with J gene TRBJ2-5; 11 bases are a match to TRBD1. After removal of 5 bases from V and 1 base from J, the junction contained 0 bases not matched to a gene. The CDR3 contains 14 residues. From germline, CDR1 is LNHDA and CDR2 SQIVND (reference sequence). In DNA, the CDR3 is TGTGCCAGTAGTGGGACAGGGGGCCAAGAGACCCAGTACTTC. Its protein is CASSGTGGQETQYF.

Here the CDR3 reads CASSQDRGGVQPQHF. CDR3 sequence (DNA): TGCGCCAGCAGCCAAGATAGAGGAGGGGTCCAGCCCCAGCATTTT. The chain is built from TRBV4-3 and TRBJ1-5; TRBD1 might be the D (5 bases). There are 15 residues in the CDR3. The germline CDR1 and CDR2 sequences are LGHNA and YSLEER. Trimming removed 0 bases from V and 7 bases from J, with 13 bases in between.

This clone came up a few times. Other DNA sequences in this sample translate to the same CDR3. The chain carries TRBV7-2 and TRBJ1-5; D is undetermined. The CDR3 consists of 14 residues. Germline V gene sequence: CDR1 SGHTA, CDR2 FQGNSA. V lost 1 base to trimming and J lost 2 bases, with 6 bases between them. CDR3 region: CASSLDSGNQPQHF. For the CDR3, the DNA is TGTGCCAGCAGCTTAGATAGCGGCAATCAGCCCCAGCATTTT.

The J gene is TRBJ1-1, the V gene TRBV6-5, with D possibly matching TRBD1 (5 bases). Trimming left V 5 bases short and J 0 bases short, with 10 bases between. Germline loops: CDR1 MNHEY, CDR2 SVGAGI. The CDR3 contains 14 residues. CDR3 in DNA: TGTGCCAGCAGTCGGGACTCTTTGAACACTGAAGCTTTCTTT. It encodes CASSRDSLNTEAFF.

The chain employs TRBV30 and TRBJ1-4; D call uncertain. This CDR3 region has 15 residues. V was pared by 4 bases and J by 2 bases, with 14 bases between. Germline V gene data show CDR1 as GTSNPN and CDR2 as SVGIG (reference sequence). In nucleotides, the CDR3 is TGTGCCTGGAATTTGGCGGGTCGTACTAATGAAAAACTGTTTTTT. Translating it yields CAWNLAGRTNEKLFF.

The rearrangement uses TRBV24-1 and TRBJ2-1; TRBD1 matches at 8 bases. Germline assignment: CDR1 KGHDR and CDR2 SFDVKD. The J segment lost 4 bases and the V segment lost 5 bases, leaving 12 bases of the junction unmatched. The CDR3 consists of 17 residues. CDR3 sequence: CATSGTGLLQIYNEQFF. The CDR3 DNA reads TGTGCCACCAGTGGGACAGGGCTCCTCCAGATTTACAATGAGCAGTTCTTC.

The chain recombines TRBV6-5 with TRBJ2-7; D gene unclear. Germline CDR1 reads MNHEY; CDR2 reads SVGAGI. This CDR3 is built from 14 residues. V was cut by 0 bases and J by 1 base, with 7 bases left in between. CDR3 protein: CASSYSSGSYEQYF. The DNA for the CDR3 is TGTGCCAGCAGTTACTCGTCAGGTTCCTACGAGCAGTACTTC.

The rearrangement uses TRBV7-3 and TRBJ2-3; 8 bases agree with TRBD2. In germline, CDR1 is SGHTA, CDR2 FQGTGA. The CDR3 contains 16 residues. Unmatched junction bases numbered 8, after V lost 0 bases and J lost 6 bases. CDR3 in amino acids: CASSLTFEAGEDTQYF. The DNA for the CDR3 is TGTGCCAGCAGCTTAACGTTCGAAGCGGGGGAGGATACGCAGTATTTT. The full variable domain, rest sourced from reference TRBV7-3 and TRBJ2-3, is GAGVSQTPSNKVTEKGKYVELRCDPISGHTALYWYRQSLGQGPEFLIYFQGTGAADDSGLPNDRFFAVRPEGSVSTLKIQRTERGDSAVYLCASSLTFEAGEDTQYFGPGTRLTVL.

The gene calls are TRBV5-1 and TRBJ1-2; D uncertain. CDR3 length: 15 amino acids. V was clipped by 4 bases and J by 8 bases, with 21 bases between them. Germline V gives CDR1 SGHRS, CDR2 YFSETQ. The CDR3 sequence: CASSPGGLISYGYTF. The DNA of the CDR3 is TGCGCCAGCAGCCCTGGAGGCCTCATTTCCTACGGCTACACCTTC. Complete variable domain (other parts from reference TRBV5-1 and TRBJ1-2): KAGVTQTPRYLIKTRGQQVTLSCSPISGHRSVSWYQQTPGQGLQFLFEYFSETQRNKGNFPGRFSGRQFSNSRSEMNVSTLELGDSALYLCASSPGGLISYGYTFGSGTRLTVV.

This clone was seen only once. This chain links TRBV4-2 with TRBJ2-3; the D is unclear. Germline V CDR1 and CDR2: LGHNA, YNFKEQ. The CDR3 is made up of 13 amino acids. V was shortened by 0 bases and J by 6 bases, with 7 bases between the two germline ends. The CDR3 loop is CASSQEVSDTQYF. CDR3 DNA sequence: TGTGCCAGCAGCCAAGAAGTGAGCGATACGCAGTATTTT.

The chain is built from TRBV18 and TRBJ2-2; D gene unclear. CDR1 is KGHSH, CDR2 LQKENI, per germline. V dropped 0 bases and J dropped 4 bases, with 6 bases sitting between them. The CDR3 covers 14 residues. This CDR3 reads CASSPPSGTGELFF. The CDR3 DNA reads TGTGCCAGCTCACCACCTTCGGGCACCGGGGAGCTGTTTTTT.

The rearrangement links TRBV4-2 to TRBJ1-2, with D unresolved. The CDR3 totals 15 residues. Germline loops: CDR1 LGHNA, CDR2 YNFKEQ. Trimming shortened V by 1 base and J by 0 bases, and 9 bases separated the two germline ends. Written as DNA, the CDR3 is TGTGCCAGCAGCCAAGTCCCCGGAGCTAACTATGGCTACACCTTC. This encodes CASSQVPGANYGYTF.

The chain couples TRBV20-1 to TRBJ2-7; D possibly corresponds to TRBD2 (6 bases). Germline CDR1 reads DFQATT; CDR2 reads SNEGSKA (reference sequence). This CDR3 has 13 amino acids. V lost 3 bases, J lost 3 bases, and 12 bases lay in between. CDR3 sequence reads: CSASQGGDYEQYF. In DNA form, the CDR3 reads TGCAGTGCTAGTCAGGGAGGAGACTACGAGCAGTACTTC.

CDR3 region: CASSNHGASYEQYF. The CDR3 nucleotides read TGTGCCAGTAGTAACCATGGGGCATCCTACGAGCAGTACTTC. V usage is TRBV19 and J usage is TRBJ2-7, with D tentatively TRBD1 (5 bases). Trimming left V 4 bases short and J 1 base short, with 11 bases between. Germline CDR1 LNHDA, CDR2 SQIVND (reference sequence). This CDR3 is 14 amino acids long.

Comments on this clone: This could be a read error, since a much larger clone is one nucleotide away. This specimen includes other DNA sequences encoding the same CDR3. V usage is TRBV2 and J usage is TRBJ1-2, with TRBD1 matching 7 bases. Trimming removed 7 bases from V and 0 bases from J; junction bases left unmatched: 2. Germline loops: CDR1 SNHLY, CDR2 FYNNEI. The CDR3 has 13 residues. This CDR3 is CASTGTANYGYTF. The CDR3 nucleotides are TGTGCCAGCACAGGGACAGCTAACTATGGCTACACCTTC.

The rearrangement links TRBV25-1 to TRBJ1-2; D is perhaps TRBD1 (6 bases). CDR3 length: 14 residues. V shed 4 bases and J shed 4 bases, with 13 bases lying between them. The germline gives CDR1 MGHDK, CDR2 SYGVNS. CDR3: CASSGEGGGYGYTF. The CDR3 region has the DNA TGTGCCAGCAGTGGGGAGGGAGGGGGCTATGGCTACACCTTC.

The rearrangement links TRBV7-6 to TRBJ2-5, with D perhaps matching TRBD2 (6 bases). The V end lost 2 bases, the J end lost 9 bases, and 13 bases lay between the germline ends. The length of the CDR3 is 13 residues. The germline CDR1 and CDR2 sequences are SGHVS and FNYEAQ. CDR3 residues: CASSLQGGMAQYF. The CDR3 nucleotides read TGTGCCAGCAGCTTACAGGGCGGGATGGCCCAGTACTTC.

The genes are TRBV3-1 (or the pseudogene TRBV3-2) and TRBJ1-5, with TRBD1 matching over 8 bases. The ends lost 1 base at V and 9 bases at J; junction bases unmatched: 11. CDR3 size: 16 residues. Germline values: CDR1 LGHDT, CDR2 YNNKEL (reference sequence). CDR3 protein: CASSQGAGTGTLPQHF. For the CDR3, the DNA is TGTGCCAGCAGCCAAGGGGCGGGGACAGGCACCCTGCCCCAGCATTTT.

This clone is a singleton in its sample. V usage is TRBV5-1 and J usage is TRBJ1-1; no clear D gene. The CDR3 is made up of 15 amino acids. Per the germline V gene, CDR1 is SGHRS and CDR2 is YFSETQ. V was clipped by 3 bases and J by 4 bases, with 16 bases between them. The CDR3 loop is CASSSVGGMGTEAFF. As DNA, the CDR3 is TGCGCCAGCAGCTCAGTCGGAGGGATGGGCACTGAAGCTTTCTTT.

The V and J genes are TRBV4-2 and TRBJ2-1, with TRBD1 matching 10 bases. The length of the CDR3 is 15 residues. V shed 0 bases, J shed 7 bases, and the junction held 3 bases outside the gene matches. Germline V lookup: CDR1 LGHNA, CDR2 YNFKEQ. CDR3 loop: CASSQDGQGVNEQFF. The DNA for the CDR3 is TGTGCCAGCAGCCAAGATGGACAGGGGGTGAATGAGCAGTTCTTC.

The J gene is TRBJ1-1, the V gene TRBV2; 7 bases are a match to TRBD1. J was trimmed by 4 bases and V by 6 bases; bases with no gene match: 8. Per the germline V gene, CDR1 is SNHLY and CDR2 is FYNNEI. The CDR3 length is 14 residues. The CDR3 coding sequence is TGTGCCAGCAGCCGAGAACAGGGGTCCACTGAAGCTTTCTTT. Protein: CASSREQGSTEAFF.

V usage is TRBV2 and J usage is TRBJ2-7; D is perhaps TRBD1 (5 bases). Germline lookup yields CDR1 SNHLY and CDR2 FYNNEI. The CDR3 contains 17 residues. V was shortened by 1 base and J by 3 bases, with 19 bases between the two germline ends. CDR3: CASSEVGWGPTNYEQYF. As DNA, the CDR3 is TGTGCCAGCAGTGAAGTAGGATGGGGCCCCACGAACTACGAGCAGTACTTC.

V gene TRBV29-1 combines with J gene TRBJ1-2; D not resolved. CDR3 length: 12 residues. The germline gives CDR1 SQVTM, CDR2 ANQGSEA. V lost 4 bases and J 8 bases, leaving 14 bases between the germline ends. CDR3 protein: CSVVIGGSGYTF. For the CDR3, the DNA is TGCAGCGTTGTGATCGGCGGAAGCGGCTACACCTTC.

The V gene is TRBV4-2, the J gene TRBJ2-1; 9 bases match TRBD1. CDR1 and CDR2 from the germline V gene are LGHNA and YNFKEQ. The trim removed 2 bases at V and 7 bases at J, leaving 9 bases unmatched. The CDR3 length is 16 residues. In DNA, the CDR3 is TGTGCCAGCAGCCAAAGGGGACAGGGTGAGAGGAATGAGCAGTTCTTC. This codes for CASSQRGQGERNEQFF.

The gene calls are TRBV4-3 and TRBJ1-1; 7 bases match TRBD1. V shed 3 bases and J 6 bases; nucleotides not matched to a gene: 13. Germline assignment: CDR1 LGHNA and CDR2 YSLEER. The CDR3 is 16 amino acids. CDR3 sequence reads: CASSQAPTGKKAEAFF. For the CDR3, the DNA is TGCGCCAGCAGCCAGGCTCCGACAGGGAAGAAGGCTGAAGCTTTCTTT.

CDR3 nucleotide sequence: TGTGCCAGCTCACCTAGGACAGGACGGATGGAGGACACTGAAGCTTTCTTT. Translating it yields CASSPRTGRMEDTEAFF. This chain joins TRBV18 and TRBJ1-1; 7 bases fit TRBD1. Germline assignment: CDR1 KGHSH and CDR2 LQKENI. J lost 3 bases, V lost 3 bases, and 13 bases had no gene match. The CDR3 runs to 17 residues.

The chain recombines TRBV6-5 with TRBJ2-1; the D is unclear. Looked up from germline, CDR1 is MNHEY and CDR2 is SVGAGI. Trimming shortened V by 0 bases and J by 6 bases, and 12 bases separated the two germline ends. This CDR3 contains 15 residues. The CDR3 sequence: CASSYSRFPSNEQFF. DNA of the CDR3: TGTGCCAGCAGTTACTCGAGGTTCCCTAGCAATGAGCAGTTCTTC.

This clone came up a few times. J is TRBJ2-1 and V is TRBV2, with TRBD2 identical over 10 bases. The V segment lost 3 bases and the J segment 8 bases; nucleotides outside the gene matches: 7. The CDR3 has 15 amino acids. Germline V lookup: CDR1 SNHLY, CDR2 FYNNEI. The CDR3 bases are TGTGCCAGCAGTGACGGTAGCGGGGGGAGGGATGAGCAGTTCTTC. Protein product: CASSDGSGGRDEQFF.

The genes are TRBV10-3 and TRBJ1-3, with a possible D match to TRBD1 (5 bases). Germline-derived CDR1 and CDR2 are ENHRY and SYGVKD. V was trimmed by 6 bases and J by 0 bases, leaving 6 bases between them. There are 13 residues in the CDR3. The CDR3, as DNA: TGTGCCATCAGGACAGCCTCTGGAAACACCATATATTTT. Residues: CAIRTASGNTIYF.

CDR3 sequence reads: CASSLAGGQETQYF. CDR3 DNA sequence: TGTGCCAGCAGCTTAGCGGGGGGGCAAGAGACCCAGTACTTC. V is TRBV7-2 and J is TRBJ2-5, with 7 nucleotides matching TRBD2. The germline V gene has CDR1 SGHTA and CDR2 FQGNSA. V was pared by 0 bases and J by 2 bases, with 0 bases of the junction left unmatched. This CDR3 has 14 amino acids.

The V and J genes are TRBV5-4 and TRBJ1-1; maybe TRBD1 (5 bases). CDR1 SGHNT and CDR2 YYREEE come from the germline V gene (reference sequence). V was shortened by 0 bases and J by 1 base, with 13 bases between the two germline ends. The CDR3 extends over 16 amino acids. CDR3: CASSLEGRGTNTEAFF. In DNA form, the CDR3 reads TGTGCCAGCAGCTTGGAGGGGCGGGGAACGAACACTGAAGCTTTCTTT.